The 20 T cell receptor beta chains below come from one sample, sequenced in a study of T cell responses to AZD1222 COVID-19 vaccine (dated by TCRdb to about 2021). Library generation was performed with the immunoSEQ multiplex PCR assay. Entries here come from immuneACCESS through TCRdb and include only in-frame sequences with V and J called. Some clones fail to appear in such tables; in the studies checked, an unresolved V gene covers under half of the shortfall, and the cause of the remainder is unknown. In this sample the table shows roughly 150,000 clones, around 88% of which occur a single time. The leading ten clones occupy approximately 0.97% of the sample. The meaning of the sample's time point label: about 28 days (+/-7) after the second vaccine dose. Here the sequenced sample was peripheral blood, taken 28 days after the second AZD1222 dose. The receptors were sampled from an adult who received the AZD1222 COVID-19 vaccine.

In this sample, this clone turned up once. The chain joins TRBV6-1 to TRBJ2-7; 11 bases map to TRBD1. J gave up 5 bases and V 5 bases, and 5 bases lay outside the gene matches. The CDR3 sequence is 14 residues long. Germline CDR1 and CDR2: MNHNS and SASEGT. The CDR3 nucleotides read TGTGCCAGCAGTTATGGGACAGGGGGGGACGAGCAGTACTTC. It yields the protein CASSYGTGGDEQYF.

The CDR3 sequence: CASESGGTDTQYF. The DNA for the CDR3 is TGTGCCAGCGAAAGCGGGGGTACAGATACGCAGTATTTT. J is TRBJ2-3 and V is TRBV6-5; 8 positions match TRBD2. CDR1 is MNHEY and CDR2 is SVGAGI in the germline V gene. V gave up 8 bases and J gave up 3 bases; unmatched junction bases: 4. This CDR3 is built from 13 residues.

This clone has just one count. The CDR3 nucleotides read TGTGCCATCAGTGATGGGAGGCGCAATCAGCCCCAGCATTTT. Residues: CAISDGRRNQPQHF. J is TRBJ1-5 and V is TRBV10-3, with D unclear. This CDR3 contains 14 residues. Germline V gives CDR1 ENHRY, CDR2 SYGVKD. Trimming pared 3 bases from V and 2 bases from J, leaving 8 bases between.

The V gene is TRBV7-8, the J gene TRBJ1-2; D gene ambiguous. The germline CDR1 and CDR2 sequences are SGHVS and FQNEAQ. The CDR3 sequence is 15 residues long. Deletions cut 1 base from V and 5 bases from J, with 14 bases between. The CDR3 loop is CASSLGYSKGYGYTF. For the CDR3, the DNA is TGTGCCAGCAGCTTAGGCTACTCCAAAGGGTATGGCTACACCTTC. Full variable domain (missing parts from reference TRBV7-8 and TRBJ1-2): GAGVSQSPRYKVAKRGQDVALRCDPISGHVSLFWYQQALGQGPEFLTYFQNEAQLDKSGLPSDRFFAERPEGSVSTLKIQRTQQEDSAVYLCASSLGYSKGYGYTFGSGTRLTVV.

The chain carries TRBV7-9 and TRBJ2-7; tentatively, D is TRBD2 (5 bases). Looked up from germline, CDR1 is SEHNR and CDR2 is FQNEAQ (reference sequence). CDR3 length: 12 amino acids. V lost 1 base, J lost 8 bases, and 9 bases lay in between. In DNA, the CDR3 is TGTGCCAGCAGCTTAGGAACGGGGAAGCAGTACTTC. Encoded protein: CASSLGTGKQYF.

CDR3 loop: CASSQVYGGALTGDEQFF. DNA of the CDR3: TGTGCCAGCAGCCAAGTTTACGGGGGGGCCCTTACAGGCGATGAGCAGTTCTTC. The gene calls are TRBV4-2 and TRBJ2-1, with 8 bases lining up with TRBD2. The junction had 16 bases not matched to a gene; V was cut back by 1 base and J by 8 bases. Germline V gene data show CDR1 as LGHNA and CDR2 as YNFKEQ. The CDR3 extends over 18 amino acids.

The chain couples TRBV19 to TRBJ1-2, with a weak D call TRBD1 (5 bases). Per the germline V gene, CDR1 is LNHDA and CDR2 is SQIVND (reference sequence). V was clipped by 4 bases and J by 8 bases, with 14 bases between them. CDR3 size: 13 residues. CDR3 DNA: TGTGCCAGTAGTAAGGGGACCCTCGGGGGCTACACCTTC. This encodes CASSKGTLGGYTF.

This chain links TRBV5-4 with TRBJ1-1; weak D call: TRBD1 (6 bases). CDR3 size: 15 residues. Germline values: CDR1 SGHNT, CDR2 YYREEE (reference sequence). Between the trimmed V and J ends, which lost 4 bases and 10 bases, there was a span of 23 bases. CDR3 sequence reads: CASSGTGRGEAGAFF. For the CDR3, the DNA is TGTGCCAGCAGCGGAACCGGCAGGGGCGAAGCTGGAGCTTTCTTT. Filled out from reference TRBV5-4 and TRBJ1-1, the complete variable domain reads ETGVTQSPTHLIKTRGQQVTLRCSSQSGHNTVSWYQQALGQGPQFIFQYYREEENGRGNFPPRFSGLQFPNYSSELNVNALELDDSALYLCASSGTGRGEAGAFFGQGTRLTVV.

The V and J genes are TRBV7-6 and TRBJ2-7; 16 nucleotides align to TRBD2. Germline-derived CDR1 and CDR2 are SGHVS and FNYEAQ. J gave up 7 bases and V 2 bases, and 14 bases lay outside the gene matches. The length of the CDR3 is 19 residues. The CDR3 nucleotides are TGTGCCAGCAGCTTATTCCCGTCCGGGACTAGCGGGGGGGCGATGGAGCAGTACTTC. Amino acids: CASSLFPSGTSGGAMEQYF.

The CDR3, as DNA: TGCGCCAGCAGCTTCGGGGGGTGGACTGAAGCTTTCTTT. Translation: CASSFGGWTEAFF. The rearrangement joins TRBV5-1 to TRBJ1-1; tentative D call: TRBD1 (5 bases). Trimming shortened V by 2 bases and J by 5 bases, and 10 bases separated the two germline ends. Germline assignment: CDR1 SGHRS and CDR2 YFSETQ. CDR3 length: 13 amino acids.

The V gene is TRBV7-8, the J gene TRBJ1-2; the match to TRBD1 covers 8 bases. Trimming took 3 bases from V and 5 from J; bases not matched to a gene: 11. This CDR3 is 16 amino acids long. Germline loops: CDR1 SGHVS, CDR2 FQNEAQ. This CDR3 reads CASSFSTAGTGYGYTF. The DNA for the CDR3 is TGTGCCAGCAGCTTTTCAACCGCCGGGACAGGTTATGGCTACACCTTC. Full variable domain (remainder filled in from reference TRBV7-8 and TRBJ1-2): GAGVSQSPRYKVAKRGQDVALRCDPISGHVSLFWYQQALGQGPEFLTYFQNEAQLDKSGLPSDRFFAERPEGSVSTLKIQRTQQEDSAVYLCASSFSTAGTGYGYTFGSGTRLTVV.

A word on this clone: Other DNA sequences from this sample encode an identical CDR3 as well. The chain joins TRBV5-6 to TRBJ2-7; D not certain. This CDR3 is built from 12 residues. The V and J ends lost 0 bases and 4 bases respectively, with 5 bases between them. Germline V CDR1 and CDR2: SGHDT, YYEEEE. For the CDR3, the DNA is TGTGCCAGCAGCTTGGGGGGTTACGAGCAGTACTTC. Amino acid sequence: CASSLGGYEQYF. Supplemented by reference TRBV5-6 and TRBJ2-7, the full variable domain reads DAGVTQSPTHLIKTRGQQVTLRCSPKSGHDTVSWYQQALGQGPQFIFQYYEEEERQRGNFPDRFSGHQFPNYSSELNVNALLLGDSALYLCASSLGGYEQYFGPGTRLTVT.

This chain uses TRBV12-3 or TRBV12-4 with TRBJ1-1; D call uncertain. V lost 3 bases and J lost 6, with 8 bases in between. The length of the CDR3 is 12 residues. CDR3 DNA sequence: TGTGCCAGCAGTTTCTTAACCCCTGAAGCTTTCTTT. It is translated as CASSFLTPEAFF.

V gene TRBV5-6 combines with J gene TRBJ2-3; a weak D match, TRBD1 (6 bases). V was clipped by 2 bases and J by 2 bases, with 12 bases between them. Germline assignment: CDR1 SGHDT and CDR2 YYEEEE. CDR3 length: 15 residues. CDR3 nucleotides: TGTGCCAGCAGCTTCCTCGGACAGCTCACAGATACGCAGTATTTT. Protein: CASSFLGQLTDTQYF.

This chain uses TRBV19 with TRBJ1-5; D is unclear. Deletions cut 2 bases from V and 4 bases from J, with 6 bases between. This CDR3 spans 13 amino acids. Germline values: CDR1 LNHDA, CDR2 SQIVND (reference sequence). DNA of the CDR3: TGTGCCAGTAGTATACAAAGAAATCAGCCCCAGCATTTT. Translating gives CASSIQRNQPQHF.

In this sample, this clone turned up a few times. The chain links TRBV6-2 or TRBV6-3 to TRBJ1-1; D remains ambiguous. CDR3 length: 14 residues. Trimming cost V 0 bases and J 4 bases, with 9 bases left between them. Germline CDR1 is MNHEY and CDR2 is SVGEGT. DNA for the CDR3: TGTGCCAGCAGTTACTCGGTTGTTGGCACTGAAGCTTTCTTT. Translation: CASSYSVVGTEAFF.

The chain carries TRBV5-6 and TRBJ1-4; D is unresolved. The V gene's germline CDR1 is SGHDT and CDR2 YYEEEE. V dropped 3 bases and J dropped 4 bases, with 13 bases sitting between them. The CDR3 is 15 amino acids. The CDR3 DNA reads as TGTGCCAGCAGCTGGGAGGACGGAGATAATGAAAAACTGTTTTTT. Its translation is CASSWEDGDNEKLFF.

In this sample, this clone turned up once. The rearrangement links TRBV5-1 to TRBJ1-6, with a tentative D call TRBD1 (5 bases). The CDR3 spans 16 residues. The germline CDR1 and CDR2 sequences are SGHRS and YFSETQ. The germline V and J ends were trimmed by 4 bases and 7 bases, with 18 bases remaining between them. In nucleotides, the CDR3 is TGCGCCAGCAGCGAGAATCCGGGACGAACAAATTCACCCCTCCACTTT. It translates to CASSENPGRTNSPLHF.

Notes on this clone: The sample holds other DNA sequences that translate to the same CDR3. The CDR3 here is CASSSQETQYF. As DNA, the CDR3 is TGCGCCAGCAGCTCACAAGAGACCCAGTACTTC. V usage is TRBV5-1 and J usage is TRBJ2-5; D remains ambiguous. Germline V CDR1 and CDR2: SGHRS, YFSETQ. Trimming stripped 3 bases from V and 2 bases from J, with 2 bases between. The CDR3 is 11 amino acids.

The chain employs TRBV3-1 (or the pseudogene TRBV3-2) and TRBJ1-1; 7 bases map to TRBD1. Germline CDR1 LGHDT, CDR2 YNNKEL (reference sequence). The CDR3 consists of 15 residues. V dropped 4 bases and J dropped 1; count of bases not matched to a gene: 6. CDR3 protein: CASSLGQAENTEAFF. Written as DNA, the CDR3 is TGTGCCAGCAGCCTCGGACAGGCCGAGAACACTGAAGCTTTCTTT.